The rows below give T cell receptor beta chains drawn from one sample of a study of T-cell reconstitution after alpha-beta-depleted transplantation in children. Via MiXCR, TCRdb re-called the PCR reads, giving one row per CDR3 protein. This sample has about 470,000 distinct CDR3 sequences, with around two fifths found just once. Specimen: PBMCs, collected before TCRalphabeta/CD19-depleted stem cell transplant. These receptors were taken from a girl between 2 and 10 years old with aplastic anemia, due to receive a stem cell transplant. CDR3s include the opening cysteine and the closing phenylalanine or tryptophan. Fields, in order: CDR3 length, clone size, V gene, D gene, J gene, CDR3 DNA, CDR3 protein. A D gene is named only where the DNA matches it firmly. Clone sizes are given selectively: once, few, many, or a class where the clone is expanded.

length: 15
size: .
V: TRBV12-3/TRBV12-4
D: TRBD1
J: TRBJ2-5
DNA: TGTGCCAGCACCCCGGACAGGGGGCCCCAAGAGACCCAGTACTTC
CDR3: CASTPDRGPQETQYF

length: 14
size: .
V: TRBV12-3/TRBV12-4
D: TRBD1
J: TRBJ1-2
DNA: TGTGCCAGCAGTTTCGGTGGGACAGGGGATGGCTACACCTTC
CDR3: CASSFGGTGDGYTF

length: 16
size: .
V: TRBV7-8
D: TRBD2
J: TRBJ2-3
DNA: TGTGCCAGCAGCGCGTCACTAGCGGGGGGGCGTGATACGCAGTATTTT
CDR3: CASSASLAGGRDTQYF

length: 16
size: few
V: TRBV10-3
D: .
J: TRBJ1-5
DNA: TGTGCCATCAGTGAAACGTTCCCATATAGCAATCAGCCCCAGCATTTT
CDR3: CAISETFPYSNQPQHF

length: 15
size: few
V: TRBV3-1
D: .
J: TRBJ2-3
DNA: TGTGCCAGCAGCCAAGAGGCGGGTTCCACAGATACGCAGTATTTT
CDR3: CASSQEAGSTDTQYF

length: 14
size: .
V: TRBV29-1
D: .
J: TRBJ2-7
DNA: TGCAGCGTTGAAGGCACAGGCCACCCCTACGAGCAGTACTTC
CDR3: CSVEGTGHPYEQYF

length: 16
size: .
V: TRBV11-2
D: .
J: TRBJ1-2
DNA: TGTGCCAGCAGCGAGGTAGCAGGGAAAAACCCATATGGCTACACCTTC
CDR3: CASSEVAGKNPYGYTF

length: 13
size: .
V: TRBV25-1
D: .
J: TRBJ2-2
DNA: TGTGCCAGCAGTGACCTCAGAGCCGGGGAGCTGTTTTTT
CDR3: CASSDLRAGELFF

length: 14
size: few
V: TRBV28
D: TRBD1
J: TRBJ1-2
DNA: TGTGCCAGCAGTCCCAGTGACAGGGGCTATGGCTACACCTTC
CDR3: CASSPSDRGYGYTF

length: 12
size: .
V: TRBV20-1
D: .
J: TRBJ1-5
DNA: TGCAGTGCTAGTAGCCCCCAAGCGCCCCAGCATTTT
CDR3: CSASSPQAPQHF

length: 14
size: .
V: TRBV2
D: .
J: TRBJ2-1
DNA: TGTGCCAGCAATATTCCAGCAGTGAACAATGAGCAGTTCTTC
CDR3: CASNIPAVNNEQFF

length: 15
size: few
V: TRBV29-1
D: .
J: TRBJ2-7
DNA: TGCAGCGTTGAAGATCGACGGCAGGGTTCCTACGAGCAGTACTTC
CDR3: CSVEDRRQGSYEQYF

length: 15
size: few
V: TRBV9
D: TRBD1
J: TRBJ2-5
DNA: TGTGCCAGCAGCGCCTCCGGGACAGGGGAAGAGACCCAGTACTTC
CDR3: CASSASGTGEETQYF

length: 14
size: .
V: TRBV11-2
D: TRBD2
J: TRBJ2-1
DNA: TGTGCCAGCAGCTTAGAGGCGGGAGTCTATGAGCAGTTCTTC
CDR3: CASSLEAGVYEQFF

length: 13
size: .
V: TRBV11-2
D: TRBD1
J: TRBJ2-1
DNA: TGTGCCAGCAGCGGACAGGGAGACAATGAGCAGTTCTTC
CDR3: CASSGQGDNEQFF

length: 14
size: few
V: TRBV7-8
D: .
J: TRBJ1-6
DNA: TGTGCCAGCAGCTTATTACCCGGACCGACTCTCCTCCACTTT
CDR3: CASSLLPGPTLLHF

length: 14
size: .
V: TRBV6-1
D: .
J: TRBJ2-5
DNA: TGTGCCAGCAGTGCGGACCTCAACCGGGAGACCCAGTACTTC
CDR3: CASSADLNRETQYF

length: 18
size: .
V: TRBV20-1
D: TRBD2
J: TRBJ2-1
DNA: TGCAGTGCTAGATCCCGACTAGCGGGAGGGGGGTCCTACAATGAGCAGTTCTTC
CDR3: CSARSRLAGGGSYNEQFF

length: 17
size: .
V: TRBV7-2
D: TRBD2
J: TRBJ2-7
DNA: TGTGCCAGCAGCTTAGCCGGCGGGGGGCTCACCTGGGGCGAGCAGTACTTC
CDR3: CASSLAGGGLTWGEQYF

length: 14
size: many
V: TRBV6-5
D: TRBD1
J: TRBJ1-5
DNA: TGTGCCAGCAGACAAACAGGGGGCAATCAGCCCCAGCATTTT
CDR3: CASRQTGGNQPQHF

length: 14
size: many
V: TRBV5-1
D: .
J: TRBJ2-3
DNA: TGCGCCAGCAGTAGGGGAGCGAGCACAGATACGCAGTATTTT
CDR3: CASSRGASTDTQYF

length: 16
size: .
V: TRBV7-8
D: TRBD2
J: TRBJ2-3
DNA: TGTGCCAGCAGCTTAGAACTAGCGGGAGGGCGAAATACGCAGTATTTT
CDR3: CASSLELAGGRNTQYF

length: 15
size: .
V: TRBV5-5
D: .
J: TRBJ2-7
DNA: TGTGCCAGCAGCCCACGCGGCGTCACCGGGTACGAGCAGTACTTC
CDR3: CASSPRGVTGYEQYF

length: 15
size: .
V: TRBV3-1
D: TRBD2
J: TRBJ2-5
DNA: TGTGCCAGCAGCCTCGGACTAGCGGGGAAGGGGACCCAGTACTTC
CDR3: CASSLGLAGKGTQYF

length: 15
size: few
V: TRBV30
D: .
J: TRBJ1-1
DNA: TGTGCCTGGAGTGTCAATTTAGAGATGAACACTGAAGCTTTCTTT
CDR3: CAWSVNLEMNTEAFF

length: 13
size: many
V: TRBV29-1
D: .
J: TRBJ1-1
DNA: TGCAGCGTTGTACAGCCCTTGAACACTGAAGCTTTCTTT
CDR3: CSVVQPLNTEAFF

length: 14
size: many
V: TRBV12-3/TRBV12-4
D: .
J: TRBJ2-3
DNA: TGTGCCAGCAGTTTAACGGGGGCTGGAGATACGCAGTATTTT
CDR3: CASSLTGAGDTQYF

length: 15
size: few
V: TRBV12-3/TRBV12-4
D: TRBD2
J: TRBJ2-7
DNA: TGTGCCAGCAGTCTCACAGCGGGAGCGGCCTACGAGCAGTACTTC
CDR3: CASSLTAGAAYEQYF

length: 18
size: .
V: TRBV7-2
D: TRBD2
J: TRBJ2-3
DNA: TGTGCCAGCAGCTTACAAGGGGGTCAGCGGGGGTCGGGTGATACGCAGTATTTT
CDR3: CASSLQGGQRGSGDTQYF

length: 15
size: .
V: TRBV18
D: .
J: TRBJ1-5
DNA: TGTGCCAGCTCACCTCTCGGGGAGAGCAATCAGCCCCAGCATTTT
CDR3: CASSPLGESNQPQHF

length: 15
size: .
V: TRBV10-3
D: TRBD2
J: TRBJ2-5
DNA: TGTGCCATCACCGCTAGCGGGGGGGCCCAAGAGACCCAGTACTTC
CDR3: CAITASGGAQETQYF

length: 19
size: few
V: TRBV20-1
D: TRBD2
J: TRBJ2-1
DNA: TGCAGTGCAGACGACCCGGGACTAGCGGGAGGGAGCTCCTACAATGAGCAGTTCTTC
CDR3: CSADDPGLAGGSSYNEQFF